Detailed here is one T cell receptor (beta chain). These data belong to a study of OX40 agonist ivuxolimab in advanced cancers. Study-level background: As their treatment, patients were administered ivuxolimab, an agonistic anti-OX40 (CD134) antibody.

V was clipped by 1 base and J by 9 bases; unmatched bases: 4. CDR1 MNHNS and CDR2 SASEGT come from the germline V gene. The CDR3 is 14 residues long. Profiling relied on immunoSEQ multiplex PCR, and the TCRdb table lists in-frame clones only, not all of them. The sample carries some 28,000 clones, approximately 86% recorded once. This clonotype originated in an adult with an advanced solid tumor such as melanoma, head and neck, liver or kidney cancer. Sequences were derived from CD4+ or CD8+ T cells sorted from blood, sampled in a trial of the OX40 agonist ivuxolimab. The gene calls are TRBV6-1 and TRBJ1-5, with 9 bases identical to TRBD1. The CDR3 region is CASSEVTGGWPQHF. The CDR3 DNA follows: TGTGCCAGCAGTGAAGTTACAGGGGGCTGGCCCCAGCATTTT.